This T cell receptor (beta chain) was sequenced for a study of cytomegalovirus exposure and HLA in healthy donors (dated by TCRdb to about 2017). Background on the whole study: An earlier analysis of some 620 of the donors reported 276 Gb of sequence data and roughly 120 million unique TCR beta sequences obtained from around 180 million T cells. The study aimed to test whether cataloging public T cell receptors could reveal signatures of past pathogen exposure. About 300 gigabases of sequencing data and around 80 million unique TCR sequences made up an early release that covered under 750 HLA-typed donors. The study combined high-throughput TCR immunosequencing, statistical association of individual TCRs with disease status, and machine learning to predict cytomegalovirus infection status. Donor age, sex, ethnicity and CMV serostatus were compiled together with the repertoire data. Rather than using new phenotypic data, the later analysis identified candidate immune exposures from TCR beta sequences and from how often those sequences occurred across donors. Besides the first cohort of some 670 subjects, a separate validation cohort made up of 120 or so different subjects was used. An earlier analysis of 587 of the donors applied high-throughput TCR beta sequencing to assess whether each TCR beta V gene segment acted as functional or pseudogenic. The study used immunosequencing to profile the T cell repertoires of 666 subjects and linked those repertoires to cytomegalovirus serostatus. To study patterns of TCR occurrence, a later analysis re-analyzed previously published TCR beta repertoires from 700 or so donors and added high-resolution HLA genotyping. All discovery cohort repertoires had been generated using a single sequencing platform. HLA typing covered class I and class II loci at four-digit resolution. On average, 235,054 unique TCR beta nucleotide sequences were sequenced per donor among a few hundred genotyped donors of the cohort, with around 19% of those sequences being non-productive. About 5 DR-DQ haplotypes were handled as single units for association and clustering, since linkage in the cohort was strong. Among the roughly 380 genotyped donors, around 81% belonged to the genetic ancestry cluster associated with self-reported Caucasian donors. Typing coverage differed by locus: A, B, C, DRB1 and DQB1 were typed in roughly 629-630 donors, DQA1 in approximately 520, DPA1 in around 600, and DPB1 in around 440. Genome-wide SNP genotypes for about three fifths of the 666 donors were used in a later genetic analysis, which treated that subset as a discovery cohort.

The cohort consisted of 650 to 700 healthy bone marrow donors. At the time of sampling, every cohort member was nominally healthy, though immune exposures that went unrecorded were likely present. The donor tested CMV seronegative and was one of the 352 seronegative cohort members. Every donor gave a peripheral blood sample, and the peripheral blood mononuclear cells from that sample were used for TCR beta sequencing. Genomic DNA extraction from the blood cell samples was performed with the Qiagen DNeasy Blood Extraction Kit. The CDR3, cysteine through phenylalanine, is 15 amino acids long. Only the CDR3 region is kept as DNA, spanning 45 bases read in frame from base 1. The germline V end is reduced by 4 bases and the J end by 6 bases; junction bases left unmatched: 5. CDR1 and CDR2 are drawn from the germline V gene (reference sequence): SGHNT, YYREEE. Libraries were built with the immunoSEQ multiplex PCR assay. For the multiplex PCR, a mixture combining 60 forward primers for TCR Vbeta segments and 13 reverse primers for TCR Jbeta segments was used. Amplification of the CDR3 region of rearranged TCR beta genes was performed with a multiplex PCR assay on genomic DNA. On the Illumina HiSeq System, the amplified TCR beta libraries were sequenced as 87-base-pair reads. Turning to the authors' computational methods: In a later analysis, tens of millions of unique TCR beta chains were counted across the 500 to 850 repertoires, and roughly 10 million of these chains were shared by at least two donors. A nearest-neighbor algorithm error-corrected the raw reads and collapsed the reads into unique sequences, merging closely related sequences to remove PCR and sequencing errors. To assign V, D and J gene segments, CDR3 sequences were aligned to IMGT reference sequences. For a sequence to be retained, a match of at least six nucleotides was required to both a V gene segment and a J gene segment. Rearrangements were classified as productive when the CDR3 lacked stop codons and remained in frame with V and J, and all other rearrangements were classified as non-productive. Following IMGT convention, CDR3 was defined as the stretch from the second conserved V-encoded cysteine to the conserved J-encoded phenylalanine. The earlier analysis of about 500 of the donors excluded sequences that lacked an unambiguous match to a single V gene segment. An earlier analysis of several hundred of the donors called V segments functional above 56.7% productive rearrangements and segregating when the between-donor standard deviation exceeded 5%. A statistical classification framework was built for diagnosing cytomegalovirus status from the catalog of TCR beta chain sequences. V and J gene assignment, in a later analysis, came from comparing TCR nucleotide sequences with IMGT/GENE-DB human TR gene sequences. A later analysis assigned CDR3 sequences and most-parsimonious VDJ recombination scenarios with the TCRdist pipeline. In a later analysis, every TCR beta chain was defined by the combination of its CDR3 amino acid sequence and its V-gene family, and reads without a unique V-gene family were dropped. To address suspected cross-contamination and a sequencing artifact, a later analysis removed 450 to 700 highly shared, low-generation-probability nucleotide sequences. In a later analysis, a clonal expansion index was calculated for each public chain from normalized within-repertoire ranks of inferred template counts. A later analysis computed generation probabilities with a VDJ recombination model fitted to out-of-frame rearrangements, and checked the results against IGoR. In a later analysis, hypergeometric tests were used to score TCR-TCR, TCR-HLA and TCR-CMV co-occurrence, with a repertoire-size bias correction applied to TCR pairs. False discovery rates were estimated in a later analysis by permuting HLA or CMV assignments 20 times. In a later analysis, co-occurring TCRs were grouped using DBSCAN, and TCRdist sequence similarity was added for clustering within HLA-allele-positive subsets. Co-occurrence clustering excluded repertoires with fewer than 30,000 or more than 120,000 public chains, plus five with anomalous nucleotide sharing. TCRdb stores this immuneACCESS table with in-frame sequences only. Part of the clones is absent; in the studies checked, under half of the shortfall reflects unresolved V genes, and no reason is known for the rest. V and J calls and clone size come straight from that table; D and trimming were deduced from the DNA. For this sample the table gives 150,000 to 200,000 clones, of which around 81% were detected only once. 2.2% of the sample goes to the ten largest clones.

Findings and caveats that apply to the study as a whole: The study listed approximately 150 TCR beta chains as associated with cytomegalovirus. When HLA alleles, especially DR and DQ, strongly co-occurred, TCR associations were difficult to assign to individual alleles. Because counts were too low, roughly 17 rarely observed V segments, including chromosome 9 orphons, were left out of the earlier analysis of about 500 of the donors. A later analysis found that HLA-associated TCR beta chains were more clonally expanded and had lower generation probabilities than equally common non-associated chains. While some public TCRs were present in many individuals, most TCR sequences turned up only very rarely across donors. A further reported finding was that TCR beta sequences accurately predicted the HLA-A and HLA-B alleles for most subjects in the first cohort. HLA typing was unavailable for some donors at each locus, so association tests used only the typed subset. A later genetic analysis reported fewer N-insertions in productive TCRs among donors in an Asian-associated ancestry cluster than the roughly 700-donor mean. In this cohort, only TCR beta chains were sequenced, and detectable features were limited by the absence of alpha or paired-chain data. According to a later analysis, parvovirus B19, influenza, CMV and Epstein-Barr virus appeared linked to several top co-occurrence clusters. It was suggested by the authors that the approach could potentially be generalized to other disease states and immunological phenotypes. Cytomegalovirus status was reported to be diagnosed by the classifier with high specificity and sensitivity in both the original and validation cohorts. A later analysis associated 15,000 to 20,000 TCR beta sequences with specific HLA alleles at a false discovery rate of 0.05. The 87-base-pair reads could not distinguish some IMGT-functional V segments, including TRBV6-2 and TRBV6-3, so those segments were excluded. A few of the identified cytomegalovirus-associated TCR beta chains were confirmed in vitro to be specific for cytomegalovirus antigens. Linkage disequilibrium might explain the correlated functional status among segregating V segments, but an unknown experimental factor could not be excluded. Most CMV-associated TCR beta chains appeared to be HLA-restricted in a later analysis, and the HLA associations seemed to be driven largely by CMV exposure. Immune exposure information for the cohort was limited to CMV serostatus. A cluster of highly shared sequence variants was judged likely to represent a technical artifact of the sequencing pipeline. In an earlier analysis of approximately 590 of the donors, most TCR beta V segments appeared in productive rearrangements about 87% or about 30% of the time, broadly matching IMGT annotations. A later analysis found that TCR association rates varied across HLA loci, with DRB1 alleles showing the most associated TCRs and HLA-C alleles the fewest. Sequencing depth was assumed to be roughly uniform across donors in the presence/absence analyses, though that assumption may not hold. In a later genetic analysis, a missense DCLRE1C variant was associated with V-gene and J-gene trimming of TCR beta chains, and the association was replicated in an independent cohort.

Details on this clone: It lacks a known antigen. Per-base quality was not reported, and no clone a single base away is much larger than it.

The rearrangement combines TRBV5-4 with TRBJ2-1; 12 bases in the junction line up with TRBD2. Sequencing was performed on PBMCs. The TCR originated in a woman aged 25 to 39 in good health and CMV-seronegative. The CDR3 here reads CASSPGTSGSNEQFF. The DNA sequence is as follows: TGTGCCAGCAGCCCCGGGACTAGCGGGTCCAATGAGCAGTTCTTC.